These 11 T cell receptor beta chains share one sample of origin, sequenced in a study of molecular identifiers for immune sequencing clone quantification. TCRdb passed the PCR reads through MiXCR, listing each CDR3 protein once. The repertoire holds about half a million distinct CDR3 sequences, with about 21% as singletons. Material for sequencing was naive CD8+ T cells from blood, with Jurkat cell RNA spiked in. As to subset: FACS-sorted CD8+CD4-CCR7+CD45RA+ naive T cells. These receptors originate from a human donor in good health. Some libraries in this study had Jurkat cell RNA spiked in.

V usage is TRBV4-1 and J usage is TRBJ2-7; D not resolved. CDR1 and CDR2 from the germline V gene are MGHRA and YSYEKL. Trimming cost V 3 bases and J 5 bases, with 17 bases left between them. The CDR3 length is 15 residues. This CDR3 is CASSHPLGPTDEQYF. The DNA of the CDR3 is TGCGCCAGCAGCCATCCCCTCGGGCCCACCGACGAGCAGTACTTC.

The table lists this clonotype with a few counts. The rearrangement links TRBV4-3 to TRBJ2-3, with D maybe TRBD2 (6 bases). This CDR3 is 15 amino acids long. V lost 0 bases to trimming and J lost 1 base, with 8 bases between them. The germline gives CDR1 LGHNA, CDR2 YSLEER. The CDR3 DNA reads TGCGCCAGCAGCCAAGATTGGAGGGGCACAGATACGCAGTATTTT. Protein: CASSQDWRGTDTQYF.

This clonotype appeared many times. The rearrangement links TRBV27 to TRBJ1-1, with 7 bases that match TRBD1. This CDR3 is 14 amino acids long. Germline V gene data show CDR1 as MNHEY and CDR2 as SMNVEV (reference sequence). V dropped 2 bases and J dropped 1; count of bases not matched to a gene: 1. CDR3 sequence (DNA): TGTGCCAGCAGTTTACAGGGGGGGAACACTGAAGCTTTCTTT. It translates to CASSLQGGNTEAFF.

This clonotype came up a few times. The chain is built from TRBV6-1 and TRBJ1-1; 9 bases are a match to TRBD1. J gave up 7 bases and V 6 bases, and 9 bases lay outside the gene matches. The CDR3 spans 14 residues. CDR1 is MNHNS and CDR2 is SASEGT in the germline V gene. This CDR3 reads CASSAGTGLDEAFF. The CDR3 region has the DNA TGTGCCAGCAGCGCCGGGACAGGGCTTGATGAAGCTTTCTTT.

This clonotype was recorded only once. A read error may explain this, as a much larger clone is one base away. This rearrangement joins TRBV6-6 to TRBJ2-1; D may correspond to TRBD1 or TRBD2 (5 bases each). The germline V and J ends were trimmed by 7 bases and 14 bases, with 18 bases remaining between them. CDR3 length: 12 amino acids. Germline values: CDR1 MNHNY, CDR2 SVGAGI (reference sequence). The CDR3: CASNLDGVGEFF. The CDR3 nucleotides read TGTGCCAGCAACTTGGACGGGGTAGGGGAGTTCTTC.

Ten or more counts support this clonotype. This chain uses TRBV7-9 with TRBJ1-1; D is unresolved. V lost 5 bases, J lost 3 bases, and 19 bases lay in between. Per the germline V gene, CDR1 is SEHNR and CDR2 is FQNEAQ (reference sequence). The CDR3 extends over 16 amino acids. CDR3 DNA: TGTGCCAGCAGCCCACCGCTTTCCCCCTTGGACACTGAAGCTTTCTTT. Residues: CASSPPLSPLDTEAFF.

This clonotype was detected many times. V is TRBV12-3 or TRBV12-4 and J is TRBJ1-2; no reliable D call. V was cut by 1 base and J by 0 bases, with 6 bases left in between. This CDR3 has 14 residues. Written as DNA, the CDR3 is TGTGCCAGCAGTTTAGGGGATTCTAACTATGGCTACACCTTC. Encoded protein: CASSLGDSNYGYTF.

V gene TRBV24-1 combines with J gene TRBJ2-5; D gene unclear. The V and J ends lost 1 base and 0 bases respectively, with 5 bases between them. This CDR3 spans 14 amino acids. Germline CDR1 reads KGHDR; CDR2 reads SFDVKD. The CDR3 sequence: CATSDFSNQETQYF. In DNA, the CDR3 is TGTGCCACCAGTGATTTTAGTAACCAAGAGACCCAGTACTTC.

This clonotype was seen ten or more times. The chain recombines TRBV30 with TRBJ2-3; D remains unclear. The V end lost 0 bases, the J end lost 4 bases, and 5 bases lay between the germline ends. The CDR3 has 12 residues. The germline gives CDR1 GTSNPN, CDR2 SVGIG (reference sequence). CDR3 nucleotides: TGTGCCTGGAGTGTATCTTCAGATACGCAGTATTTT. As protein: CAWSVSSDTQYF.

This clonotype has a count of ten or more. The V and J genes are TRBV11-2 and TRBJ2-3; 8 bases are a match to TRBD2. This CDR3 has 15 amino acids. CDR1 is SGHAT, CDR2 FQNNGV, per germline. Trimming took 0 bases from V and 2 from J; bases not matched to a gene: 1. CDR3 in DNA: TGTGCCAGCAGCTTAGAGACTAGCGCCACAGATACGCAGTATTTT. Residues: CASSLETSATDTQYF.

Regarding this clonotype: A single base separates this from a much larger clone, so it may be a read error. This chain connects TRBV30 to TRBJ2-3, with 13 bases aligning to TRBD2. V lost 5 bases to trimming and J lost 10 bases; unmatched junction nucleotides: 9. CDR3 length equals 14 residues. Germline CDR1 GTSNPN, CDR2 SVGIG (reference sequence). The chain's CDR3 is CAWGDGLAGAAQYF. In DNA, the CDR3 is TGTGCCTGGGGTGATGGACTAGCGGGAGCGGCGCAGTATTTT.